The clone carrying this T cell receptor (beta chain) has at least ten counts. Its antigen is unidentified. TCR beta CDR3 regions were amplified from RNA. An initial round of RT-PCR targeting the TCR CDR3 relied on the HTBI primer set. TCRdb passed the multiplex PCR reads through MiXCR, listing each CDR3 protein once. The data contain some 690,000 distinct CDR3 sequences, 15% to 20% of them singletons. These data belong to a study of T cells in Graves' hyperthyroidism and ophthalmopathy. Study-wide results and caveats: The model identified upcoming ophthalmopathy a median approximately 6.4 months ahead of onset.

The CDR3 contains 15 residues. V dropped 5 bases and J dropped 4; count of bases not matched to a gene: 9. CDR1 and CDR2 (germline): SGHVS, FQNEAQ. This TCR was sampled from a man in his fifties or sixties with Graves' hyperthyroidism. The J gene is TRBJ2-7, the V gene TRBV7-8; 9 bases line up with TRBD1. The sequenced material came from blood. CDR3 sequence: CASSGTGTGFYEQYF. The CDR3 DNA reads TGTGCCAGCAGCGGGACCGGGACAGGGTTTTACGAGCAGTACTTC. Using reference TRBV7-8 and TRBJ2-7 for the parts outside the CDR3, the full variable domain is GAGVSQSPRYKVAKRGQDVALRCDPISGHVSLFWYQQALGQGPEFLTYFQNEAQLDKSGLPSDRFFAERPEGSVSTLKIQRTQQEDSAVYLCASSGTGTGFYEQYFGPGTRLTVT.